This entry lists 14 T cell receptor beta chains sequenced from one sample in a study of Ad26.COV2.S vaccination and SARS-CoV-2 variants. The treatment here: some 20 received Ad26.COV2.S at low or high dose, single or two shots; roughly 5 received placebo; per-sample allocation not given. Sampling was performed 63 days after the first vaccine or placebo injection. Profiling relied on immunoSEQ multiplex PCR, and the TCRdb table lists in-frame clones only, not all of them. In the table there are around 320,000 clones, roughly 84% of which are singletons. The sample was peripheral blood, taken in a trial of Ad26.COV2.S vaccine versus placebo. The source of these receptors is a person between 18 and 60 years old who received the Ad26.COV2.S COVID-19 vaccine or a placebo.

The chain is built from TRBV6-5 and TRBJ2-7, with 7 positions matching TRBD2. The length of the CDR3 is 14 residues. Trimming removed 7 bases from V and 3 bases from J; junction bases left unmatched: 9. Germline-derived CDR1 and CDR2 are MNHEY and SVGAGI. The CDR3 sequence is CASNLRGGSYEQYF. CDR3 DNA: TGTGCCAGCAATCTCCGCGGCGGGAGCTACGAGCAGTACTTC.

The rearrangement joins TRBV6-2 or TRBV6-3 to TRBJ1-5; TRBD1 agrees at 9 bases. Germline V CDR1 and CDR2: MNHEY, SVGEGT. The CDR3 spans 17 residues. Trimming removed 2 bases from V and 5 bases from J; junction bases left unmatched: 10. The DNA for the CDR3 is TGTGCCAGCAGTTACCTCGGGACAGGGCTTATCGATCAGCCCCAGCATTTT. Amino acids: CASSYLGTGLIDQPQHF.

Written as DNA, the CDR3 is TGTGCCAGTAGTGAACACAGGGTGTACACTGAAGCTTTCTTT. As protein: CASSEHRVYTEAFF. The gene calls are TRBV19 and TRBJ1-1, with D perhaps matching TRBD1 (6 bases). Germline V gene lookup returns CDR1 LNHDA and CDR2 SQIVND (reference sequence). Trimming took 5 bases from V and 3 from J, leaving 13 bases between them. The length of the CDR3 is 14 residues.

J is TRBJ2-7 and V is TRBV10-3; the match to TRBD2 covers 7 bases. The germline V gene has CDR1 ENHRY and CDR2 SYGVKD. V was clipped by 3 bases and J by 3 bases; unmatched bases: 2. The CDR3 length is 13 residues. CDR3 nucleotides: TGTGCCATCAGTGAAAGCGGGAACTACGAGCAGTACTTC. Amino acids: CAISESGNYEQYF.

J is TRBJ1-1 and V is TRBV6-5; possibly TRBD1 for D (5 bases). With 4 bases removed from V and 2 bases from J, the gap between germline ends came to 8 bases. Germline V gives CDR1 MNHEY, CDR2 SVGAGI. The CDR3 extends over 13 amino acids. In DNA form, the CDR3 reads TGTGCCAGCAGTTCGACAGTAAACACTGAAGCTTTCTTT. Residues: CASSSTVNTEAFF.

The chain is built from TRBV6-5 and TRBJ1-6; 8 positions agree with TRBD1. V was pared by 7 bases and J by 0 bases, with 2 bases of the junction left unmatched. Germline V CDR1 and CDR2: MNHEY, SVGAGI. The CDR3 has 15 residues. This chain's CDR3 is CASITGGSYNSPLHF. The CDR3 DNA sequence: TGTGCCAGCATCACAGGGGGCTCCTATAATTCACCCCTCCACTTT.

V and J are TRBV30 and TRBJ1-1; D possibly corresponds to TRBD1 (5 bases). CDR1 is GTSNPN, CDR2 SVGIG, per germline (reference sequence). Trimming removed 8 bases at V and 5 bases at J, with 15 bases between. This CDR3 comprises 12 residues. The DNA of the CDR3 is TGTGCCACGGCGGGGGGTCCGACTGAAGCTTTCTTT. Translation: CATAGGPTEAFF.

The chain carries TRBV2 and TRBJ1-2; a weak D match, TRBD1 (5 bases). V lost 11 bases and J 6 bases, leaving 13 bases between the germline ends. The CDR3 is 11 residues long. Per the germline V gene, CDR1 is SNHLY and CDR2 is FYNNEI. For the CDR3, the DNA is TGTGCCGGATACTGGGGGGATGGCTACACCTTC. Its translation is CAGYWGDGYTF. Based on the CDR3 plus reference TRBV2 and TRBJ1-2, the full variable domain is EPEVTQTPSHQVTQMGQEVILRCVPISNHLYFYWYRQILGQKVEFLVSFYNNEISEKSEIFDDQFSVERPDGSNFTLKIRSTKLEDSAMYFCAGYWGDGYTFGSGTRLTVV.

The chain carries TRBV19 and TRBJ1-5; D is ambiguous. V gave up 2 bases and J gave up 0 bases, with 8 bases separating them. CDR3 length equals 15 residues. Germline-derived CDR1 and CDR2 are LNHDA and SQIVND (reference sequence). CDR3: CASSIPYDSNQPQHF. CDR3 DNA: TGTGCCAGTAGTATACCGTACGATAGCAATCAGCCCCAGCATTTT.

The chain combines TRBV6-6 with TRBJ2-5, with D tentatively TRBD1 or TRBD2 (5 bases each). Germline CDR1 is MNHNY and CDR2 is SVGAGI (reference sequence). Between the trimmed V and J ends, which lost 0 bases and 5 bases, there was a span of 13 bases. The CDR3 extends over 15 amino acids. CDR3: CASSYSGGLGETQYF. DNA for the CDR3: TGTGCCAGCAGTTACTCTGGGGGTTTAGGGGAGACCCAGTACTTC.

This chain uses TRBV6-6 with TRBJ2-1, with a tentative D call TRBD2 (6 bases). V dropped 0 bases and J dropped 8 bases, with 11 bases sitting between them. This CDR3 comprises 14 residues. Germline lookup yields CDR1 MNHNY and CDR2 SVGAGI (reference sequence). The DNA of the CDR3 is TGTGCCAGCAGTTACTCTATCGGGAGCCATGAGCAGTTCTTC. It codes for CASSYSIGSHEQFF.

The genes are TRBV6-5 and TRBJ1-1; D remains ambiguous. Germline values: CDR1 MNHEY, CDR2 SVGAGI. The CDR3 is 13 amino acids. Trimming stripped 1 base from V and 0 bases from J, with 3 bases between. The CDR3 protein is CASSYLLNTEAFF. CDR3 coding DNA: TGTGCCAGCAGTTACTTATTGAACACTGAAGCTTTCTTT.

The J gene is TRBJ1-2, the V gene TRBV5-1; 7 positions match TRBD1. Germline trimming cut 4 bases from V and 4 bases from J; bases unmatched to any gene: 13. This CDR3 is built from 16 residues. Per the germline V gene, CDR1 is SGHRS and CDR2 is YFSETQ. CDR3 nucleotide sequence: TGCGCCAGCAGCCCAGCTTGGGACAGCTCCCTCTATGGCTACACCTTC. This sequence encodes CASSPAWDSSLYGYTF.

The genes are TRBV18 and TRBJ1-1; D uncertain. CDR1 and CDR2 (germline): KGHSH, LQKENI. This CDR3 contains 16 residues. Trimming took off 3 bases at V and 1 base at J, with 15 bases between the two ends. Here the CDR3 DNA reads TGTGCCAGCTCACCTTTGCAGGAGGTTCCGAACACTGAAGCTTTCTTT. This encodes CASSPLQEVPNTEAFF. The whole variable domain, filled in from reference TRBV18 and TRBJ1-1, reads NAGVMQNPRHLVRRRGQEARLRCSPMKGHSHVYWYRQLPEEGLKFMVYLQKENIIDESGMPKERFSAEFPKEGPSILRIQQVVRGDSAAYFCASSPLQEVPNTEAFFGQGTRLTVV.